This T cell receptor beta chain came from a study of prognosis after radiotherapy for stage I lung cancer. Looking at the study overall: Aged roughly 53 to 85 years, with a median of 74.5 years, the patients were roughly 14 men and roughly six women. The radiotherapy was SBRT split into 3 to 5 fractions, giving a biologically effective dose of at least 100 Gy. Findings and limits, study-wide: A determination of whether the expanded TCR clones were tumor-specific was not made.

Many counts were recorded for this clonotype. Antigen specificity is unknown. Trimming stripped 1 base from V and 7 bases from J, with 11 bases between. The CDR3 loop spans 14 amino acids. Germline values: CDR1 SGHNT, CDR2 YENEEA. Genomic DNA yielded TCR beta CDR3, amplified by two-round multiplex PCR. First-round PCR, the initial amplification, used primers specific to each TRBV and TRBJ gene. MiXCR was run by TCRdb on the multiplex PCR reads, yielding one entry per CDR3 protein. Here the sample spans approximately 51,000 distinct CDR3 sequences, less than 45% being singletons. Investigators drew roughly 6 milliliters of peripheral blood at each of two time points.

The clonotype was recovered from a donor over 45 with non-small cell lung cancer. V gene TRBV11-3 combines with J gene TRBJ2-1; D is uncertain. Specimen: PBMCs, collected before or after stereotactic body radiation therapy (not recorded which). CDR3 region: CASSLAVRSNEQFF. The CDR3 bases are TGTGCCAGCAGCTTAGCGGTTCGGAGTAATGAGCAGTTCTTC.